Following are 29 T cell receptor beta chains from one sample sequenced in a study of cytomegalovirus exposure and HLA in healthy donors. It was with 60 Vbeta and 13 Jbeta primers that the PCR ran. Clones were read by immunoSEQ multiplex PCR, and TCRdb kept only the in-frame ones, dropping some. In the table there are approximately 150,000 clones, around 85% of which are singletons. The sample was PBMCs. The receptors come from a man aged 45-65 years in good health and CMV-seropositive.

The rearrangement uses TRBV4-2 and TRBJ1-5; D remains ambiguous. Between the trimmed V and J ends, which lost 3 bases and 9 bases, there was a span of 12 bases. Germline values: CDR1 LGHNA, CDR2 YNFKEQ. This CDR3 is built from 13 residues. CDR3 sequence (DNA): TGTGCCAGCAGCCAGACACCTAGCTCGCCCCAGCATTTT. Translating gives CASSQTPSSPQHF.

This chain joins TRBV28 and TRBJ2-7; D may be TRBD2 (7 bases). Germline-derived CDR1 and CDR2 are MDHEN and SYDVKM. The germline V and J ends were trimmed by 8 bases and 2 bases, with 22 bases remaining between them. The CDR3 has 16 residues. The CDR3 coding sequence is TGTGCCAGCCCCCCTGGGGGGGCCAAGGGAACCTACGAGCAGTACTTC. This translates into CASPPGGAKGTYEQYF.

The gene calls are TRBV11-3 and TRBJ2-7, with a tentative D call TRBD2 (5 bases). Germline CDR1 reads SGHNT; CDR2 reads YENEEA. The CDR3 has 14 residues. V was cut by 5 bases and J by 3 bases, with 14 bases left in between. The chain's CDR3 is CASSIGLGVYEQYF. CDR3 coding DNA: TGTGCCAGCAGCATCGGACTTGGGGTCTACGAGCAGTACTTC.

The chain has TRBV28 and TRBJ1-5; D not certain. Trimming shortened V by 5 bases and J by 7 bases, and 15 bases separated the two germline ends. The CDR3 loop spans 14 amino acids. The germline gives CDR1 MDHEN, CDR2 SYDVKM. The CDR3 DNA follows: TGTGCCAGCAGTGGGCGAGCGGGGAGGCAGCCCCAGCATTTT. It specifies CASSGRAGRQPQHF.

The chain links TRBV6-5 to TRBJ1-4; a weak D match, TRBD1 (5 bases). V lost 9 bases, J lost 5 bases, and 16 bases lay in between. Germline V lookup: CDR1 MNHEY, CDR2 SVGAGI. CDR3 size: 14 residues. In DNA, the CDR3 is TGTGCCAGACATTCAGGGCCGCCAAATGAAAAACTGTTTTTT. It codes for CARHSGPPNEKLFF.

Here the CDR3 reads CASSEQGIYTEAFF. The DNA of the CDR3 is TGTGCCAGCAGTGAACAGGGGATATACACTGAAGCTTTCTTT. This chain uses TRBV2 with TRBJ1-1; perhaps TRBD1 as D (6 bases). The germline V gene has CDR1 SNHLY and CDR2 FYNNEI. With 2 bases removed from V and 3 bases from J, the gap between germline ends came to 10 bases. The CDR3 is made up of 14 amino acids.

This clone was detected a few times. The chain is built from TRBV7-9 and TRBJ2-7; D is unclear. The V gene lost 5 bases and the J gene lost 5 bases, with 13 bases spanning the gap. The germline V gene has CDR1 SEHNR and CDR2 FQNEAQ (reference sequence). The CDR3 sequence is 13 residues long. The CDR3 DNA sequence: TGTGCCAGCAGCCTATTCAGCGTCGACGAGCAGTACTTC. Its translation: CASSLFSVDEQYF.

The genes are TRBV19 and TRBJ2-7; 9 positions match TRBD1. The germline CDR1 and CDR2 sequences are LNHDA and SQIVND (reference sequence). J gave up 4 bases and V 6 bases, and 10 bases lay outside the gene matches. The CDR3 is 15 residues long. CDR3 amino acids: CASSLNDRGIYEQYF. The CDR3 DNA sequence: TGTGCCAGTAGCCTCAACGACAGGGGGATTTACGAGCAGTACTTC.

The chain has TRBV27 and TRBJ1-2; possible D gene TRBD1, 5 bases. Germline V gene data show CDR1 as MNHEY and CDR2 as SMNVEV (reference sequence). The CDR3 consists of 13 residues. V was cut by 5 bases and J by 7 bases, with 14 bases left in between. Written as DNA, the CDR3 is TGTGCCAGCAGTGGGGCTCGTGCGGCTGGCTACACCTTC. Translated: CASSGARAAGYTF.

This clone occurred a few times. The CDR3 loop is CASSVGGGETGELFF. The CDR3 DNA is TGTGCCAGCAGCGTAGGCGGGGGGGAGACCGGGGAGCTGTTTTTT. The V call is TRBV9, the J call TRBJ2-2; TRBD2 agrees at 9 bases. CDR3 length equals 15 residues. Germline CDR1 SGDLS, CDR2 YYNGEE. After removal of 0 bases from V and 5 bases from J, the junction contained 2 bases not matched to a gene.

The V call is TRBV29-1, the J call TRBJ2-7, with 9 bases aligning to TRBD2. Germline assignment: CDR1 SQVTM and CDR2 ANQGSEA. With 4 bases clipped from V and 4 bases from J, the junction kept 11 bases outside the gene matches. The CDR3 contains 15 residues. The CDR3: CSVGIMRGGRYEQYF. The CDR3 DNA reads TGCAGCGTTGGAATTATGCGGGGGGGGCGATACGAGCAGTACTTC.

The chain recombines TRBV7-8 with TRBJ1-6, with D unresolved. The CDR3 contains 13 residues. Trimming took 2 bases from V and 7 from J, leaving 6 bases between them. The germline V gene encodes CDR1 SGHVS and CDR2 FQNEAQ. The CDR3 nucleotides read TGTGCCAGCAGCTTATGGGCCAATTCACCCCTCCACTTT. Its translation: CASSLWANSPLHF.

The chain recombines TRBV30 with TRBJ1-2; tentative D call: TRBD1 (6 bases). Trimming removed 4 bases at V and 6 bases at J, with 12 bases between. The CDR3 is made up of 12 amino acids. Looked up from germline, CDR1 is GTSNPN and CDR2 is SVGIG (reference sequence). CDR3 DNA: TGTGCCTGGAATGGGGGCTCCCATGGCTACACCTTC. It translates to CAWNGGSHGYTF.

This chain joins TRBV7-3 and TRBJ2-1, with D possibly being TRBD2 (5 bases). Per the germline V gene, CDR1 is SGHTA and CDR2 is FQGTGA. CDR3 size: 15 residues. Deletions cut 2 bases from V and 0 bases from J, with 8 bases between. The CDR3 DNA follows: TGTGCCAGCAGCTTACTAGCCGGCTCCTACAATGAGCAGTTCTTC. It specifies CASSLLAGSYNEQFF.

This clone was seen a handful of times. The chain recombines TRBV11-3 with TRBJ2-6, with 7 bases identical to TRBD1. The CDR3 length is 18 residues. The ends lost 4 bases at V and 0 bases at J; junction bases unmatched: 9. Per germline, CDR1 SGHNT and CDR2 YENEEA. The CDR3 loop is CASSSPTGSSSGANVLTF. CDR3 bases: TGTGCCAGCAGCTCTCCGACAGGGAGCAGCTCTGGGGCCAACGTCCTGACTTTC.

This clone occurred a few times. The chain joins TRBV5-4 to TRBJ2-2, with D perhaps TRBD1 (6 bases). Trimming pared 0 bases from V and 4 bases from J, leaving 10 bases between. Germline V lookup: CDR1 SGHNT, CDR2 YYREEE (reference sequence). The CDR3 consists of 15 residues. The CDR3 spells CASSLDRVGTGELFF. CDR3 bases: TGTGCCAGCAGCTTGGACAGGGTGGGCACCGGGGAGCTGTTTTTT.

The V gene is TRBV29-1, the J gene TRBJ1-2, with TRBD1 identical over 7 bases. CDR3 length equals 14 residues. Germline V CDR1 and CDR2: SQVTM, ANQGSEA. Trimming at V came to 7 bases and at J to 1 base, leaving 9 bases not matched to a gene. CDR3 nucleotides: TGCAGCGCTGAGAAGACAGGGTTTAACTATGGCTACACCTTC. The encoded protein is CSAEKTGFNYGYTF.

The J gene is TRBJ1-1, the V gene TRBV11-3; D is perhaps TRBD1 (6 bases). From germline, CDR1 is SGHNT and CDR2 YENEEA. CDR3 size: 13 residues. Trimming shortened V by 5 bases and J by 3 bases, and 10 bases separated the two germline ends. CDR3 DNA sequence: TGTGCCAGCAGCGCGGACAGTTACACTGAAGCTTTCTTT. The encoded protein is CASSADSYTEAFF. Based on the CDR3 plus reference TRBV11-3 and TRBJ1-1, the full variable domain is EAGVVQSPRYKIIEKKQPVAFWCNPISGHNTLYWYLQNLGQGPELLIRYENEEAVDDSQLPKDRFSAERLKGVDSTLKIQPAELGDSAVYLCASSADSYTEAFFGQGTRLTVV.

The genes are TRBV5-1 and TRBJ1-1, with 8 bases fitting TRBD1. Germline loops: CDR1 SGHRS, CDR2 YFSETQ. V dropped 2 bases and J dropped 12; count of bases not matched to a gene: 12. CDR3 length: 14 residues. The CDR3 here is CASSFQGAQRSTFF. The CDR3, as DNA: TGCGCCAGCAGCTTTCAGGGGGCGCAGAGAAGTACTTTCTTT.

This rearrangement joins TRBV5-1 to TRBJ2-1, with D possibly being TRBD1 (7 bases). CDR1 and CDR2 (germline): SGHRS, YFSETQ. Deletions cut 0 bases from V and 7 bases from J, with 14 bases between. The CDR3 is made up of 15 amino acids. CDR3 nucleotide sequence: TGCGCCAGCAGCTTGGGTGGGGCAGGGGGGAATGAGCAGTTCTTC. It yields the protein CASSLGGAGGNEQFF.

This clone was counted a single time. This chain uses TRBV2 with TRBJ2-7; D is possibly TRBD2 (6 bases). The germline V and J ends were trimmed by 6 bases and 3 bases, with 12 bases remaining between them. There are 13 residues in the CDR3. Germline V gene sequence: CDR1 SNHLY, CDR2 FYNNEI. This chain's CDR3 is CASSISSGYEQYF. CDR3 sequence (DNA): TGTGCCAGCAGCATCAGTAGCGGCTACGAGCAGTACTTC.

The chain carries TRBV18 and TRBJ1-1; the D is unclear. V gave up 5 bases and J gave up 2 bases, with 9 bases separating them. The CDR3 is 13 amino acids. The V gene's germline CDR1 is KGHSH and CDR2 LQKENI. DNA of the CDR3: TGTGCCAGCTCAAGCGCGTTAAACACTGAAGCTTTCTTT. Its protein is CASSSALNTEAFF.

The table lists this clone with a few counts. This sequence joins TRBV19 and TRBJ2-3; TRBD1 aligns across 8 bases. The junction had 6 bases not matched to a gene; V was cut back by 5 bases and J by 2 bases. The CDR3 runs to 15 residues. The germline CDR1 and CDR2 sequences are LNHDA and SQIVND (reference sequence). DNA for the CDR3: TGTGCCAGTAGTGACCGGGGACAGGTCACAGATACGCAGTATTTT. As protein: CASSDRGQVTDTQYF.

The rearrangement joins TRBV19 to TRBJ2-2; D is uncertain. V gave up 4 bases and J gave up 0 bases, with 3 bases separating them. Germline CDR1 reads LNHDA; CDR2 reads SQIVND (reference sequence). This CDR3 has 13 amino acids. CDR3 protein: CASSTANTGELFF. CDR3 bases: TGTGCCAGTAGTACAGCGAACACCGGGGAGCTGTTTTTT.

This clone was recorded only once. The chain is built from TRBV5-1 and TRBJ2-7; 7 bases align to TRBD1. This CDR3 has 16 amino acids. Trimming at V came to 0 bases and at J to 1 base, leaving 7 bases not matched to a gene. Germline-derived CDR1 and CDR2 are SGHRS and YFSETQ. The CDR3 region has the DNA TGCGCCAGCAGCTTGGGACAGGGCGCCCTGTCCTACGAGCAGTACTTC. It yields the protein CASSLGQGALSYEQYF.

Only a few counts were recorded for this clone. The rearrangement uses TRBV5-6 and TRBJ2-2; 10 nucleotides agree with TRBD2. Germline V gene lookup returns CDR1 SGHDT and CDR2 YYEEEE. V shed 0 bases, J shed 2 bases, and the junction held 4 bases outside the gene matches. The CDR3 consists of 17 residues. CDR3 nucleotide sequence: TGTGCCAGCAGCTTGGTCGGACTAGCGGATAACACCGGGGAGCTGTTTTTT. It codes for CASSLVGLADNTGELFF.

This chain joins TRBV28 and TRBJ2-7; the match to TRBD1 covers 8 bases. CDR3 length: 12 residues. In germline, CDR1 is MDHEN, CDR2 SYDVKM. The V segment lost 11 bases and the J segment 5 bases; nucleotides outside the gene matches: 8. The CDR3 is CASGQGVDEQYF. In DNA, the CDR3 is TGTGCCTCTGGACAGGGAGTGGACGAGCAGTACTTC.

The chain has TRBV5-1 and TRBJ1-1, with TRBD1 matching 9 bases. Germline CDR1 SGHRS, CDR2 YFSETQ. This CDR3 is built from 15 residues. With 5 bases clipped from V and 8 bases from J, the junction kept 13 bases outside the gene matches. The CDR3 spells CASSGQGQGTSEAFF. CDR3 bases: TGCGCCAGCAGTGGACAGGGACAGGGTACGTCGGAAGCTTTCTTT.

In its sample, this clone was seen once. The chain couples TRBV7-9 to TRBJ1-2; the D gene is possibly TRBD1 (5 bases). This CDR3 region has 12 residues. The V and J ends lost 5 bases and 10 bases respectively, with 14 bases between them. CDR1 is SEHNR and CDR2 is FQNEAQ in the germline V gene (reference sequence). The CDR3 protein is CASSTGLGDYTF. CDR3 coding DNA: TGTGCCAGCAGCACGGGACTCGGGGACTACACCTTC.